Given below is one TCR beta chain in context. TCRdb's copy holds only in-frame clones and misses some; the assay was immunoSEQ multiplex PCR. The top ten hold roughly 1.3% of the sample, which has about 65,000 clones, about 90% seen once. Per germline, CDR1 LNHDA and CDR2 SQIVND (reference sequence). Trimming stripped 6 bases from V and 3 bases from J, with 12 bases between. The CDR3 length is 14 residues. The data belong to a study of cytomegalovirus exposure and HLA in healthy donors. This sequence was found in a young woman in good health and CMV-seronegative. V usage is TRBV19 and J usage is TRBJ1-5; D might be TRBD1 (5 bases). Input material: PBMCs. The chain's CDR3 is CASSAAGDNQPQHF. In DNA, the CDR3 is TGTGCCAGTAGCGCCGCGGGGGACAATCAGCCCCAGCATTTT. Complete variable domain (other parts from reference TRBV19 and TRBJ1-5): DGGITQSPKYLFRKEGQNVTLSCEQNLNHDAMYWYRQDPGQGLRLIYYSQIVNDFQKGDIAEGYSVSREKKESFPLTVTSAQKNPTAFYLCASSAAGDNQPQHFGDGTRLSIL.